The 21 T cell receptor beta chains below were found in one sample sequenced in a study of T cell responses to AZD1222 COVID-19 vaccine. Sequenced by immunoSEQ multiplex PCR; TCRdb stores in-frame clones only, minus some. The top ten hold 7.5% to 8% of the sample, which has about 120,000 clones, roughly 90% seen once. This specimen consisted of peripheral blood, obtained on day 0 of AZD1222 vaccination. The receptors derive from an adult in good health.

The chain employs TRBV3-1 (or the pseudogene TRBV3-2) and TRBJ2-5, with D tentatively TRBD1 or TRBD2 (5 bases each). The germline V gene has CDR1 LGHDT and CDR2 YNNKEL (reference sequence). The CDR3 is made up of 16 amino acids. V shed 4 bases and J shed 4 bases, with 19 bases lying between them. CDR3 sequence reads: CASSLPGTVPGETQYF. The CDR3 coding sequence is TGTGCCAGCAGCCTCCCGGGGACCGTACCGGGAGAGACCCAGTACTTC.

The CDR3, as DNA: TGTGCCAGCAGTTACAGGGGATACGAGCAGTACTTC. This sequence encodes CASSYRGYEQYF. The V and J genes are TRBV3-1 (or the pseudogene TRBV3-2) and TRBJ2-7; 7 bases fit TRBD1. J gave up 4 bases and V 6 bases, and 3 bases lay outside the gene matches. From germline, CDR1 is LGHDT and CDR2 YNNKEL (reference sequence). CDR3 length equals 12 residues.

This clone was counted only a few times. This rearrangement joins TRBV6-5 to TRBJ1-4; D not resolved. The germline V gene encodes CDR1 MNHEY and CDR2 SVGAGI. This CDR3 comprises 14 residues. V shed 6 bases and J shed 0 bases, with 8 bases lying between them. This CDR3 is CASRRQPTNEKLFF. The CDR3 bases are TGTGCCAGCAGACGGCAGCCAACTAATGAAAAACTGTTTTTT.

This clone was seen only once. J is TRBJ2-1 and V is TRBV7-3, with D perhaps TRBD1 or TRBD2 (6 bases each). Per the germline V gene, CDR1 is SGHTA and CDR2 is FQGTGA. With 0 bases removed from V and 0 bases from J, the gap between germline ends came to 12 bases. The length of the CDR3 is 17 residues. CDR3 DNA sequence: TGTGCCAGCAGCTTAACGTGGGGGGCGAGCTCCTACAATGAGCAGTTCTTC. Translated, it gives CASSLTWGASSYNEQFF.

This chain uses TRBV7-9 with TRBJ1-5; tentatively, D is TRBD1 (5 bases). This CDR3 comprises 13 residues. From germline, CDR1 is SEHNR and CDR2 FQNEAQ (reference sequence). Between the trimmed V and J ends, which lost 2 bases and 6 bases, there was a span of 8 bases. CDR3 sequence reads: CASSLQGGQPQHF. For the CDR3, the DNA is TGTGCCAGCAGCTTACAGGGAGGTCAGCCCCAGCATTTT.

This clone was picked up a small number of times. V and J are TRBV6-4 and TRBJ1-2, with TRBD1 as a possible D gene (5 bases). The CDR3 spans 13 residues. Trimming pared 5 bases from V and 7 bases from J, leaving 14 bases between. CDR1 is MRHNA and CDR2 is SNTAGT in the germline V gene. Here the CDR3 reads CASSPGGVLGYTF. Here the CDR3 DNA reads TGTGCCAGCAGTCCAGGAGGGGTTCTTGGCTACACCTTC.

The chain couples TRBV19 to TRBJ1-1; D gene uncertain. Between the trimmed V and J ends, which lost 0 bases and 4 bases, there was a span of 6 bases. Per the germline V gene, CDR1 is LNHDA and CDR2 is SQIVND (reference sequence). The CDR3 spans 13 residues. The CDR3 spells CASSIEGGTEAFF. CDR3 nucleotides: TGTGCCAGTAGTATAGAGGGTGGCACTGAAGCTTTCTTT. Looking up the rest from reference TRBV19 and TRBJ1-1 gives the full variable domain: DGGITQSPKYLFRKEGQNVTLSCEQNLNHDAMYWYRQDPGQGLRLIYYSQIVNDFQKGDIAEGYSVSREKKESFPLTVTSAQKNPTAFYLCASSIEGGTEAFFGQGTRLTVV.

This chain joins TRBV7-9 and TRBJ2-2; D possibly uses TRBD1 or TRBD2 (5 bases each). Trimming cost V 9 bases and J 5 bases, with 16 bases left between them. Germline V gene data show CDR1 as SEHNR and CDR2 as FQNEAQ (reference sequence). The CDR3 is made up of 14 amino acids. This CDR3 reads CASRTGDLTGELFF. CDR3 bases: TGTGCCAGTAGGACCGGGGACCTTACCGGGGAGCTGTTTTTT.

The chain joins TRBV28 to TRBJ1-5, with D hard to call. Trimming pared 7 bases from V and 4 bases from J, leaving 8 bases between. The CDR3 totals 12 residues. Germline CDR1 reads MDHEN; CDR2 reads SYDVKM. In nucleotides, the CDR3 is TGTGCCAGCATGGAGAATAATCAGCCCCAGCATTTT. It specifies CASMENNQPQHF.

The chain recombines TRBV9 with TRBJ1-2, with 8 bases aligning to TRBD1. CDR3 length equals 15 residues. The germline V gene encodes CDR1 SGDLS and CDR2 YYNGEE. Germline trimming cut 2 bases from V and 6 bases from J; bases unmatched to any gene: 9. CDR3 region: CASSVLPGQENGYTF. As DNA, the CDR3 is TGTGCCAGCAGCGTCCTTCCGGGACAGGAAAATGGCTACACCTTC.

This chain joins TRBV28 and TRBJ1-4, with 8 bases matching TRBD1. The CDR3 is made up of 13 amino acids. In germline, CDR1 is MDHEN, CDR2 SYDVKM. V dropped 11 bases and J dropped 10; count of bases not matched to a gene: 12. This CDR3 is CAAAGQEVLKLFF. As DNA, the CDR3 is TGTGCCGCGGCGGGACAGGAGGTTTTAAAACTGTTTTTT.

This clone has just one count. Other nucleotide sequences from this sample produce the same CDR3. The rearrangement links TRBV28 to TRBJ1-1; D unresolved. The CDR3 is 12 amino acids. With 2 bases removed from V and 5 bases from J, the gap between germline ends came to 6 bases. Germline CDR1 reads MDHEN; CDR2 reads SYDVKM. CDR3 protein: CASSLTRTEAFF. The CDR3 DNA is TGTGCCAGCAGTTTAACCCGTACTGAAGCTTTCTTT.

The chain links TRBV29-1 to TRBJ2-1, with TRBD2 as a possible D gene (6 bases). V lost 4 bases and J lost 3, with 13 bases in between. CDR1 and CDR2 from the germline V gene are SQVTM and ANQGSEA. The CDR3 spans 14 residues. The CDR3, as DNA: TGCAGCGTTGTCCGGGAGAACAGCTACAATGAGCAGTTCTTC. Amino acids: CSVVRENSYNEQFF.

The chain joins TRBV6-6 to TRBJ2-7; D perhaps matches TRBD2 (5 bases). The CDR3 is 11 amino acids. CDR1 MNHNY and CDR2 SVGAGI come from the germline V gene (reference sequence). V lost 6 bases, J lost 12 bases, and 15 bases lay in between. The chain's CDR3 is CASRIDYFLYF. The CDR3 DNA is TGTGCCAGCAGGATTGACTATTTTCTGTACTTC.

This chain links TRBV4-1 with TRBJ2-7, with TRBD2 identical over 12 bases. V lost 1 base to trimming and J lost 4 bases; unmatched junction nucleotides: 11. Germline CDR1 reads MGHRA; CDR2 reads YSYEKL. The CDR3 contains 18 residues. The CDR3 region is CASSQGLQGLAGKYEQYF. CDR3 nucleotides: TGCGCCAGCAGCCAAGGTTTGCAAGGACTAGCGGGAAAGTACGAGCAGTACTTC.

Remarks on this clone: This sequence may be a read error, since a much larger clone differs from it by one base. This chain links TRBV7-9 with TRBJ1-1; D call uncertain. This CDR3 spans 10 amino acids. Between the trimmed V and J ends, which lost 6 bases and 1 base, there was a span of 0 bases. Germline lookup yields CDR1 SEHNR and CDR2 FQNEAQ (reference sequence). The CDR3 sequence: CASRNTEAFF. In nucleotides, the CDR3 is TGTGCCAGCAGGAACACTGAAGCTTTCTTT.

The chain joins TRBV27 to TRBJ1-1; 7 nucleotides align to TRBD1. V lost 9 bases and J lost 1; bases outside the gene matches: 8. CDR1 and CDR2 (germline): MNHEY, SMNVEV (reference sequence). This CDR3 region has 14 residues. CDR3 protein: CASGRGRGNTEAFF. Written as DNA, the CDR3 is TGTGCCAGTGGAAGGGGGCGGGGGAACACTGAAGCTTTCTTT.

This clone has only one observation. The CDR3 loop is CASSLVTGSVAEAFF. CDR3 DNA: TGTGCCAGCAGCTTAGTAACCGGGAGTGTGGCTGAAGCTTTCTTT. The chain uses TRBV11-2 and TRBJ1-1; D not resolved. This CDR3 contains 15 residues. Per the germline V gene, CDR1 is SGHAT and CDR2 is FQNNGV. V was pared by 1 base and J by 6 bases, with 15 bases between.

The rearrangement uses TRBV11-2 and TRBJ2-1, with TRBD2 matching 11 bases. V dropped 6 bases and J dropped 2; count of bases not matched to a gene: 3. This CDR3 spans 15 amino acids. Germline V lookup: CDR1 SGHAT, CDR2 FQNNGV. The CDR3 loop reads CASRTSGAAYNEQFF. The CDR3 DNA reads TGTGCCAGCAGGACTAGCGGGGCTGCCTACAATGAGCAGTTCTTC.

The chain carries TRBV6-5 and TRBJ1-1; tentative D call: TRBD1 (6 bases). The CDR3 sequence is 12 residues long. From germline, CDR1 is MNHEY and CDR2 SVGAGI. The V end was cut by 3 bases, the J end by 7 bases, with 9 bases between. Here the CDR3 reads CASSYNRVEAFF. The CDR3, as DNA: TGTGCCAGCAGTTATAACAGGGTTGAAGCTTTCTTT.

The gene calls are TRBV7-2 and TRBJ1-5, with a tentative D call TRBD1 (6 bases). The CDR3 runs 15 residues. V dropped 5 bases and J dropped 3 bases, with 14 bases sitting between them. Germline CDR1 reads SGHTA; CDR2 reads FQGNSA. The CDR3 is CASSLGGTTNQPQHF. DNA for the CDR3: TGTGCCAGCAGCCTAGGAGGGACAACCAATCAGCCCCAGCATTTT.